This is a list of T cell receptor beta chains from one sample in a study of blood T cell repertoires in COVID-19. Clones were sequenced by immunoSEQ multiplex PCR, and TCRdb holds only the in-frame ones, with some missing. The profile shows tens of thousands of clones, approximately 80% of them singletons. What was sequenced was peripheral blood. The receptor set was obtained from a human donor in a cohort sampled during active COVID-19. Both conserved end residues are part of each CDR3. D genes are given only for firm matches. Not all rows give a size; the values are once, few, many and, for expanded clones, a class.

d_call: TRBD2; clone_size: NA; v_call: TRBV28; j_call: TRBJ2-3; cdr3_nt: TGTGCCAGCAGTCCCCTCGGAAGCGGGAGAATTCATACGCAGTATTTT; cdr3_aa: CASSPLGSGRIHTQYF
d_call: NA; clone_size: NA; v_call: TRBV5-5; j_call: TRBJ2-7; cdr3_nt: TGTGCCAGCAGCCCAATGGCCTCCTACGAGCAGTACTTC; cdr3_aa: CASSPMASYEQYF
d_call: NA; clone_size: NA; v_call: TRBV25-1; j_call: TRBJ1-1; cdr3_nt: TGTGCCAGCAGTGCTATCATACAGGAACTAAACACTGAAGCTTTCTTT; cdr3_aa: CASSAIIQELNTEAFF
d_call: NA; clone_size: NA; v_call: TRBV7-9; j_call: TRBJ1-1; cdr3_nt: TGTGCCAGCAGCTTAGGGCATACGAACACTGAAGCTTTCTTT; cdr3_aa: CASSLGHTNTEAFF
d_call: NA; clone_size: NA; v_call: TRBV6-5; j_call: TRBJ1-5; cdr3_nt: TGTGCCAGCAGTTACGGGCGGGGTAGCAATCAGCCCCAGCATTTT; cdr3_aa: CASSYGRGSNQPQHF
d_call: NA; clone_size: NA; v_call: TRBV18; j_call: TRBJ1-1; cdr3_nt: TGTGCCAGCTCGCTACAGGGAACTGAAGCTTTCTTT; cdr3_aa: CASSLQGTEAFF
d_call: NA; clone_size: NA; v_call: TRBV12-5; j_call: TRBJ2-2; cdr3_nt: TGTGCTAGTGGTTTAGGGCGGGGTCCGAGCGGGGAGCTGTTTTTT; cdr3_aa: CASGLGRGPSGELFF
d_call: NA; clone_size: NA; v_call: TRBV7-6; j_call: TRBJ2-5; cdr3_nt: TGTGCCAGCAGCTTAGAGGCGGGTGAGACCCAGTACTTC; cdr3_aa: CASSLEAGETQYF
d_call: NA; clone_size: NA; v_call: TRBV19; j_call: TRBJ1-4; cdr3_nt: TGTGCCAGTAAAAAACAGTCCTCAACTAATGAAAAACTGTTTTTT; cdr3_aa: CASKKQSSTNEKLFF
d_call: TRBD2; clone_size: NA; v_call: TRBV11-2; j_call: TRBJ2-3; cdr3_nt: TGTGCCAGCAGCTTAGAGCAACTAGCGGGCGCAGATACGCAGTATTTT; cdr3_aa: CASSLEQLAGADTQYF
d_call: NA; clone_size: NA; v_call: TRBV3-1/TRBV3-2; j_call: TRBJ2-3; cdr3_nt: TGTGCCAGCAGCTCTGGCTTCGGGAGCACAGATACGCAGTATTTT; cdr3_aa: CASSSGFGSTDTQYF
d_call: NA; clone_size: NA; v_call: TRBV14; j_call: TRBJ2-7; cdr3_nt: TGTGCCAGCAGCCCTGGTGGGCGCGAGCAGTACTTC; cdr3_aa: CASSPGGREQYF
d_call: NA; clone_size: NA; v_call: TRBV5-4; j_call: TRBJ1-1; cdr3_nt: TGTGCCAGCAGCTTGTTCGCAGGGGTAAACACTGAAGCTTTCTTT; cdr3_aa: CASSLFAGVNTEAFF
d_call: NA; clone_size: NA; v_call: TRBV7-2; j_call: TRBJ2-3; cdr3_nt: TGTGCCAGCGCCCTAGCAGCGATGCTCGATACGCAGTATTTT; cdr3_aa: CASALAAMLDTQYF
d_call: TRBD2; clone_size: NA; v_call: TRBV28; j_call: TRBJ2-1; cdr3_nt: TGTGCCGGCCGTAGAGCGGGAGTCTCCTACAATGAGCAGTTCTTC; cdr3_aa: CAGRRAGVSYNEQFF
d_call: TRBD1; clone_size: NA; v_call: TRBV7-9; j_call: TRBJ1-6; cdr3_nt: TGTGCCAGCAGCCAACAGGGGGGGGGCCCACCCCTCCACTTT; cdr3_aa: CASSQQGGGPPLHF
d_call: TRBD2; clone_size: NA; v_call: TRBV7-2; j_call: TRBJ2-3; cdr3_nt: TGTGCCAGCAGCCTCGCTAGCGGAGGCACAGATACGCAGTATTTT; cdr3_aa: CASSLASGGTDTQYF
d_call: NA; clone_size: few; v_call: TRBV12-5; j_call: TRBJ1-2; cdr3_nt: TGTGCTAGTGGTTCACCACCTACCGTCGAGGGTGGCTACACCTTC; cdr3_aa: CASGSPPTVEGGYTF
d_call: TRBD1; clone_size: NA; v_call: TRBV5-5; j_call: TRBJ1-1; cdr3_nt: TGTGCCAGCAGCGTACAGGGGGTGTACACTGAAGCTTTCTTT; cdr3_aa: CASSVQGVYTEAFF
d_call: NA; clone_size: NA; v_call: TRBV27; j_call: TRBJ1-1; cdr3_nt: TGTGCCAGCAGTTTCGGGACTGAAGCTTTCTTT; cdr3_aa: CASSFGTEAFF
d_call: TRBD1; clone_size: NA; v_call: TRBV6-6; j_call: TRBJ2-6; cdr3_nt: TGTGCCACCCAGACAGGGGGGAGCTCTGGGGCCAACGTCCTGACTTTC; cdr3_aa: CATQTGGSSGANVLTF
d_call: NA; clone_size: few; v_call: TRBV20-1; j_call: TRBJ2-7; cdr3_nt: TGCAGTGCTAGTCGCAGGGGTATCAACGAGCAGTACTTC; cdr3_aa: CSASRRGINEQYF
d_call: TRBD1; clone_size: NA; v_call: TRBV11-2; j_call: TRBJ2-7; cdr3_nt: TGTGCCAGCAGCTTGGTGACAGGGTCCTACGAGCAGTACTTC; cdr3_aa: CASSLVTGSYEQYF
d_call: TRBD1; clone_size: NA; v_call: TRBV11-3; j_call: TRBJ2-5; cdr3_nt: TGTGCCAGCAGCTCAGGGGGAGTCAGGGAGACCCAGTACTTC; cdr3_aa: CASSSGGVRETQYF
d_call: NA; clone_size: NA; v_call: TRBV18; j_call: TRBJ1-1; cdr3_nt: TGTGCCAGCTCACCAGACTTCCCCGAGTTCGTTGAAGCTTTCTTT; cdr3_aa: CASSPDFPEFVEAFF
d_call: NA; clone_size: NA; v_call: TRBV18; j_call: TRBJ2-7; cdr3_nt: TGTGCCAGCTCACCTTCGTCTCTCCGGTACGAGCAGTACTTC; cdr3_aa: CASSPSSLRYEQYF
d_call: TRBD2; clone_size: NA; v_call: TRBV7-3; j_call: TRBJ2-2; cdr3_nt: TGTGCCAGCAGCTTAAGCGGGAGTGCGACCGGGGAGCTGTTTTTT; cdr3_aa: CASSLSGSATGELFF
d_call: NA; clone_size: NA; v_call: TRBV28; j_call: TRBJ1-6; cdr3_nt: TGTGCCAGCACCGGGGGGTTTTTTAGTTCACCCCTCCACTTT; cdr3_aa: CASTGGFFSSPLHF
d_call: NA; clone_size: NA; v_call: TRBV2; j_call: TRBJ2-7; cdr3_nt: TGTGCCAGCAGAAGGCCCGGGGCCTACGAGCAGTACTTC; cdr3_aa: CASRRPGAYEQYF
d_call: NA; clone_size: once; v_call: TRBV28; j_call: TRBJ1-2; cdr3_nt: TGTGCCAGCAGCTCGACTAACCATGGCTACACCTTC; cdr3_aa: CASSSTNHGYTF
d_call: TRBD2; clone_size: once; v_call: TRBV7-8; j_call: TRBJ2-3; cdr3_nt: TGTGCCAGCAGCACCCGACTAGCGGGGGAGCTCACAGATACGCAGTATTTT; cdr3_aa: CASSTRLAGELTDTQYF
d_call: NA; clone_size: NA; v_call: TRBV18; j_call: TRBJ1-4; cdr3_nt: TGTGCCAGCTCACCACCGGGGAGGCGTAATGAAAAACTGTTTTTT; cdr3_aa: CASSPPGRRNEKLFF
d_call: TRBD1; clone_size: once; v_call: TRBV27; j_call: TRBJ1-4; cdr3_nt: TGTGCCAGCAGGCCTACAGGGGGCACTAATGAAAAACTGTTTTTT; cdr3_aa: CASRPTGGTNEKLFF
d_call: NA; clone_size: NA; v_call: TRBV6-2/TRBV6-3; j_call: TRBJ1-1; cdr3_nt: TGTGCCAGCAGCCCCCTGCCCGGACACCATTTCAACACTGAAGCTTTCTTT; cdr3_aa: CASSPLPGHHFNTEAFF
d_call: TRBD2; clone_size: NA; v_call: TRBV5-1; j_call: TRBJ2-1; cdr3_nt: TGCGCCAGCAGCTCCGAACCGGGGGGAATGATCGAGCAGTTCTTC; cdr3_aa: CASSSEPGGMIEQFF
d_call: TRBD2; clone_size: NA; v_call: TRBV28; j_call: TRBJ2-5; cdr3_nt: TGTGCCAGCAGAATCGCGCCACTAGCGGGAGGGAACTTC; cdr3_aa: CASRIAPLAGGNF
d_call: TRBD2; clone_size: few; v_call: TRBV19; j_call: TRBJ2-3; cdr3_nt: TGTGCCAGTAGTATAGGCGGTGGGACTAGCGGGAGAGGCACAGATACGCAGTATTTT; cdr3_aa: CASSIGGGTSGRGTDTQYF
d_call: NA; clone_size: NA; v_call: TRBV29-1; j_call: TRBJ2-2; cdr3_nt: TGCAGCGTTTACGGGGGGGAGCTGTTTTTT; cdr3_aa: CSVYGGELFF
d_call: NA; clone_size: NA; v_call: TRBV5-1; j_call: TRBJ2-7; cdr3_nt: TGCGCCAGCAGCTTGGGTCCAGCGAGCTACGAGCAGTACTTC; cdr3_aa: CASSLGPASYEQYF
d_call: NA; clone_size: NA; v_call: TRBV3-1/TRBV3-2; j_call: TRBJ1-2; cdr3_nt: TGTGCCAGCAGCCAAGAAGGGGAACGTGGCTACACCTTC; cdr3_aa: CASSQEGERGYTF
d_call: NA; clone_size: NA; v_call: TRBV5-4; j_call: TRBJ1-2; cdr3_nt: TGTGCCAGCAGCGCCCGGGACTTTAACTATGGCTACACCTTC; cdr3_aa: CASSARDFNYGYTF
d_call: TRBD2; clone_size: NA; v_call: TRBV5-1; j_call: TRBJ2-5; cdr3_nt: TGCGCCAGCAGCTTAGGGGCAGCGGGGGGGCGACAAGAGACCCAGTACTTC; cdr3_aa: CASSLGAAGGRQETQYF